Shown below are 21 T cell receptor beta chains from a single sample sequenced in a study of T cell responses to AZD1222 COVID-19 vaccine. Some clones are missing from TCRdb's copy, which holds only in-frame ones; the method was immunoSEQ multiplex PCR. The sample contains approximately 80,000 clones, approximately 83% of which appear only once. The sample was peripheral blood, taken 28 days after the second AZD1222 dose. These receptors all come from an adult who received the AZD1222 COVID-19 vaccine.

There are a few counts of this clone. The chain uses TRBV7-3 and TRBJ2-1, with 7 nucleotides matching TRBD2. With V trimmed by 5 bases and J by 4 bases, 8 bases remained unmatched. This CDR3 has 15 amino acids. The germline V gene has CDR1 SGHTA and CDR2 FQGTGA. For the CDR3, the DNA is TGTGCCAGCAGCCCGGGGGGAACCCCATACAATGAGCAGTTCTTC. This gives the protein CASSPGGTPYNEQFF.

This clone was seen once. This rearrangement joins TRBV15 to TRBJ1-4, with D uncertain. Germline CDR1 is LNHNV and CDR2 is YYDKDF (reference sequence). V was cut by 0 bases and J by 8 bases, with 16 bases left in between. The CDR3 sequence is 16 residues long. The CDR3 nucleotides are TGTGCCACCAGCAGAGATCTGCAGGCGGGAGGAGAAAAACTGTTTTTT. Encoded protein: CATSRDLQAGGEKLFF.

This rearrangement joins TRBV9 to TRBJ2-7; D not certain. CDR3 length: 14 amino acids. Germline assignment: CDR1 SGDLS and CDR2 YYNGEE. The V end lost 2 bases, the J end lost 1 base, and 10 bases lay between the germline ends. The CDR3 protein is CASSVSDFSYEQYF. CDR3 in DNA: TGTGCCAGCAGCGTGAGCGACTTTTCCTACGAGCAGTACTTC. The full variable domain, its missing parts supplied by reference TRBV9 and TRBJ2-7, is DSGVTQTPKHLITATGQRVTLRCSPRSGDLSVYWYQQSLDQGLQFLIQYYNGEERAKGNILERFSAQQFPDLHSELNLSSLELGDSALYFCASSVSDFSYEQYFGPGTRLTVT.

The chain is built from TRBV29-1 and TRBJ1-1, with unresolved D. Germline loops: CDR1 SQVTM, CDR2 ANQGSEA. The CDR3 has 13 amino acids. Deletions cut 0 bases from V and 1 base from J, with 6 bases between. Here the CDR3 reads CSVEEHRNTEAFF. CDR3 nucleotides: TGCAGCGTTGAAGAACATCGGAACACTGAAGCTTTCTTT. Drawing the rest from reference TRBV29-1 and TRBJ1-1, the complete variable domain is SAVISQKPSRDICQRGTSLTIQCQVDSQVTMMFWYRQQPGQSLTLIATANQGSEATYESGFVIDKFPISRPNLTFSTLTVSNMSPEDSSIYLCSVEEHRNTEAFFGQGTRLTVV.

This sequence joins TRBV5-6 and TRBJ1-6, with 10 bases fitting TRBD1. Germline CDR1 and CDR2: SGHDT and YYEEEE. V shed 4 bases and J 6 bases; nucleotides not matched to a gene: 1. This CDR3 is built from 14 residues. CDR3 residues: CASSRDRGNSPLHF. The CDR3 coding sequence is TGTGCCAGCAGCCGGGACAGGGGTAATTCACCCCTCCACTTT.

The genes are TRBV2 and TRBJ1-5; D not resolved. Trimming shortened V by 6 bases and J by 5 bases, and 14 bases separated the two germline ends. The CDR3 totals 14 residues. CDR1 SNHLY and CDR2 FYNNEI come from the germline V gene. The DNA for the CDR3 is TGTGCCAGCAGACGACCCTATGCGGATCAGCCCCAGCATTTT. Protein sequence: CASRRPYADQPQHF. The variable domain in full, with the rest retrieved from reference TRBV2 and TRBJ1-5, is EPEVTQTPSHQVTQMGQEVILRCVPISNHLYFYWYRQILGQKVEFLVSFYNNEISEKSEIFDDQFSVERPDGSNFTLKIRSTKLEDSAMYFCASRRPYADQPQHFGDGTRLSIL.

This chain joins TRBV11-2 and TRBJ1-1; D unclear. The CDR3 covers 14 residues. Trimming removed 0 bases at V and 1 base at J, with 6 bases between. CDR1 and CDR2 from the germline V gene are SGHAT and FQNNGV. The DNA for the CDR3 is TGTGCCAGCAGCTTAGATGGGAGGAACACTGAAGCTTTCTTT. This translates into CASSLDGRNTEAFF.

This chain links TRBV28 with TRBJ2-7, with a weak D call TRBD2 (6 bases). The V and J ends lost 5 bases and 3 bases respectively, with 17 bases between them. CDR1 and CDR2 from the germline V gene are MDHEN and SYDVKM. The CDR3 extends over 15 amino acids. CDR3 DNA sequence: TGTGCCAGCAGTGGGGGACTCAATTGGGACTACGAGCAGTACTTC. It specifies CASSGGLNWDYEQYF.

The chain uses TRBV5-1 and TRBJ2-5; 7 nucleotides match TRBD2. Trimming at V came to 4 bases and at J to 2 bases, leaving 5 bases not matched to a gene. CDR1 SGHRS and CDR2 YFSETQ come from the germline V gene. The CDR3 contains 14 residues. CDR3 sequence reads: CASSPGGRQETQYF. The CDR3 coding sequence is TGCGCCAGCAGCCCGGGAGGACGGCAAGAGACCCAGTACTTC.

The genes are TRBV9 and TRBJ2-5; 9 bases match TRBD1. Unmatched junction bases numbered 5, after V lost 0 bases and J lost 2 bases. The CDR3 loop spans 16 amino acids. In germline, CDR1 is SGDLS, CDR2 YYNGEE. The CDR3 spells CASSVGGTGSQETQYF. In DNA form, the CDR3 reads TGTGCCAGCAGCGTAGGAGGGACAGGGAGTCAAGAGACCCAGTACTTC.

The gene calls are TRBV6-6 and TRBJ2-7; 10 bases are shared with TRBD2. The CDR3 totals 14 residues. Germline CDR1 MNHNY, CDR2 SVGAGI (reference sequence). V dropped 4 bases and J dropped 2; count of bases not matched to a gene: 2. The CDR3 region is CASSWTSGTYEQYF. The DNA of the CDR3 is TGTGCCAGCAGTTGGACTAGCGGCACCTACGAGCAGTACTTC.

The J gene is TRBJ1-4, the V gene TRBV5-5, with D unclear. Germline V gene sequence: CDR1 SGHKS, CDR2 YYEKEE (reference sequence). The CDR3 has 16 amino acids. The ends were cut back, 0 bases at V and 4 bases at J, with 13 bases in the middle. In nucleotides, the CDR3 is TGTGCCAGCAGCTTGGAGAGCTTTCTCGATAATGAAAAACTGTTTTTT. Encoded protein: CASSLESFLDNEKLFF.

V and J are TRBV4-2 and TRBJ2-3; 10 nucleotides line up with TRBD2. CDR1 is LGHNA, CDR2 YNFKEQ, per germline. The junction had 10 bases not matched to a gene; V was cut back by 4 bases and J by 3 bases. CDR3 length: 17 residues. As DNA, the CDR3 is TGTGCCAGCAGCCGCCCACTAGCGGGACGAAAAACAGATACGCAGTATTTT. This encodes CASSRPLAGRKTDTQYF.

The V and J genes are TRBV3-1 (or the pseudogene TRBV3-2) and TRBJ1-2, with D perhaps matching TRBD1 (5 bases). In germline, CDR1 is LGHDT, CDR2 YNNKEL (reference sequence). The CDR3 has 14 residues. V was cut by 4 bases and J by 5 bases, with 14 bases left in between. The CDR3 protein is CASSPGHPRYGYTF. CDR3 coding DNA: TGTGCCAGCAGCCCCGGACACCCAAGGTATGGCTACACCTTC.

The rearrangement uses TRBV6-6 and TRBJ2-2, with D uncertain. CDR1 and CDR2 from the germline V gene are MNHNY and SVGAGI (reference sequence). The CDR3 consists of 13 residues. V was clipped by 6 bases and J by 6 bases, with 11 bases between them. This CDR3 reads CASSGAVAGELFF. CDR3 nucleotides: TGTGCCAGCAGCGGCGCGGTCGCCGGGGAGCTGTTTTTT.

This chain uses TRBV28 with TRBJ1-5, with D uncertain. The germline CDR1 and CDR2 sequences are MDHEN and SYDVKM. The ends were cut back, 7 bases at V and 0 bases at J, with 10 bases in the middle. The CDR3 is 14 residues long. CDR3 DNA sequence: TGTGCCAGCACCTGGGTGGATAGCAATCAGCCCCAGCATTTT. Its translation is CASTWVDSNQPQHF.

This chain connects TRBV28 to TRBJ1-2; D is unclear. CDR1 and CDR2 from the germline V gene are MDHEN and SYDVKM. V lost 2 bases and J lost 3, with 7 bases in between. This CDR3 contains 13 residues. CDR3: CASSLEADYGYTF. The DNA for the CDR3 is TGTGCCAGCAGTTTAGAGGCGGACTATGGCTACACCTTC.

This clone was detected a few times. V and J are TRBV7-2 and TRBJ1-1; a possible D gene is TRBD1 (5 bases). Trimming took 0 bases from V and 5 from J, leaving 10 bases between them. The CDR3 is 14 residues long. Germline values: CDR1 SGHTA, CDR2 FQGNSA. The CDR3 loop reads CASSLALGGTEAFF. In DNA, the CDR3 is TGTGCCAGCAGCTTAGCGTTGGGGGGTACTGAAGCTTTCTTT. The whole variable domain, filled in from reference TRBV7-2 and TRBJ1-1, reads GAGVSQSPSNKVTEKGKDVELRCDPISGHTALYWYRQSLGQGLEFLIYFQGNSAPDKSGLPSDRFSAERTGGSVSTLTIQRTQQEDSAVYLCASSLALGGTEAFFGQGTRLTVV.

This chain uses TRBV28 with TRBJ2-7; D remains unclear. Germline-derived CDR1 and CDR2 are MDHEN and SYDVKM. Trimming removed 4 bases from V and 4 bases from J, with 8 bases in between. This CDR3 spans 12 amino acids. This CDR3 reads CASSSSQYEQYF. The CDR3 region has the DNA TGTGCCAGCAGTTCCTCCCAGTACGAGCAGTACTTC.

The CDR3 nucleotides are TGTGCCAGCTCACCACGACAGGGGAGGGGAGAGACCCAGTACTTC. Translating gives CASSPRQGRGETQYF. The V gene is TRBV18, the J gene TRBJ2-5; tentative D call: TRBD1 (8 bases). CDR3 size: 15 residues. Germline V CDR1 and CDR2: KGHSH, LQKENI. V lost 1 base, J lost 4 bases, and 13 bases lay in between.

The chain joins TRBV2 to TRBJ1-2; no clear D gene. The germline CDR1 and CDR2 sequences are SNHLY and FYNNEI. Trimming removed 3 bases at V and 4 bases at J, with 9 bases between. This CDR3 comprises 13 residues. CDR3 coding DNA: TGTGCCAGCAGTGAGGGCAGGTCCTATGGCTACACCTTC. It encodes CASSEGRSYGYTF. Looking up the rest from reference TRBV2 and TRBJ1-2 gives the full variable domain: EPEVTQTPSHQVTQMGQEVILRCVPISNHLYFYWYRQILGQKVEFLVSFYNNEISEKSEIFDDQFSVERPDGSNFTLKIRSTKLEDSAMYFCASSEGRSYGYTFGSGTRLTVV.